This TCR beta chain emerged from a study of T cell responses to AZD1222 COVID-19 vaccine. Points from the study as a whole: Dominant CD4 TCR responses targeted spike regions 160-218 and 743-854. Repertoires were collected only later (after the peak T cell response had occurred).

V trimming: 6 bases; J trimming: 2 bases; junction bases outside the gene matches: 6. This CDR3 comprises 14 residues. CDR1 and CDR2 from the germline V gene are MNHEY and SMNVEV (reference sequence). Of note for this clone: Its target is unknown.

Data came from immunoSEQ multiplex PCR; TCRdb stores just in-frame clones and leaves some out. The sample lists 160,000 or so clones; roughly 89% were seen once. V usage is TRBV27 and J usage is TRBJ2-7, with 8 nucleotides matching TRBD1. The sequence was collected from an adult in good health. The sequencing used peripheral blood, collected on day 0 of AZD1222 vaccination. Written as DNA, the CDR3 is TGTGCCAGCAGCGACCGGACAGGGACCTACGAGCAGTACTTC. Protein sequence: CASSDRTGTYEQYF.